The 6 T cell receptor beta chains presented below share a single source sample, sequenced in a study of CXCR3-negative and CXCR3-positive naive CD8 T cells (dated by TCRdb to between 2018 and 2020). Sequencing was carried out with a NextSeq 550. The Human TCR Profiling Kit (MiLaboratory) was used to make UMI-labeled 5' RACE TRB cDNA libraries. After the reads were reprocessed by TCRdb, one entry was made per CDR3 protein sequence, with no DNA. The sample's records list 100,000 to 150,000 distinct CDR3 sequences. The biggest ten clones account for 0.4% to 0.45% of the sample. No antigens are known for them. Broad study findings and their caveats: TRB CDR3s from CXCR3-positive naive cells showed higher hydrophobicity (lower Kidera factor 4), lower energy, and higher strength and volume indices than CXCR3-negative naive cells.

The sequencing input was naive CXCR3+ CD8+ T cells from blood. The cell subset or site tag for this specimen amounts to: CD45RO-CCR7+CD27+CD95- naive CD8+ T cells expressing CXCR3 (TNR3+). Receptors were obtained from a human donor in good health. Some clones in this sample may be carry-over from other donors' samples.

The chain recombines TRBV7-9 with TRBJ2-7; TCRdb proposes TRBD1, but this gene call is untestable without DNA. The CDR3 has 15 residues. Germline V lookup: CDR1 SEHNR, CDR2 FQNEAQ (reference sequence). The CDR3 here is CASSLDLGPSYEQYF.

The chain has TRBV5-1 and TRBJ2-7; TCRdb's assignment of TRBD1 cannot be checked, as there is no DNA. The CDR3 loop spans 14 amino acids. CDR1 and CDR2 (germline): SGHRS, YFSETQ. The CDR3 sequence: CASSLTGGAREQYF.

This chain uses TRBV12-3 or TRBV12-4 with TRBJ2-1; TCRdb's D call, TRBD2, is unchecked because there is no DNA. This CDR3 region has 13 residues. CDR3 amino acids: CASSSGRPNEQFF.

The genes are TRBV9 and TRBJ2-4. CDR1 is SGDLS, CDR2 YYNGEE, per germline. The CDR3 is 13 amino acids. This CDR3 reads CASSEGLEDIQYF.

The genes are TRBV9 and TRBJ2-6; TCRdb gives TRBD1 as the D gene, but with no DNA this cannot be confirmed. CDR1 is SGDLS and CDR2 is YYNGEE in the germline V gene. CDR3 length: 17 amino acids. Here the CDR3 reads CASSVGWSPPGANVLTF.

This rearrangement joins TRBV6-5 to TRBJ1-4. CDR3 size: 15 residues. Germline V CDR1 and CDR2: MNHEY, SVGAGI. The CDR3 protein is CASSYSVPTNEKLFF.